Below, 2 T cell receptor beta chains from the same sample are listed, as sequenced in a study of blood T cell repertoires in COVID-19 (dated by TCRdb to the early 2020s). The library came from the immunoSEQ multiplex PCR assay. Drawn from immuneACCESS, this table holds only the in-frame rearrangements with V and J called that TCRdb kept. Clones are partly lost; checked studies trace under half to an unresolved V gene and leave the rest unexplained. The table for this sample lists under 200,000 clones; over 80% of them were counted only once. In total, the top ten clones hold about a tenth of the sample. Sequenced input: peripheral blood. All receptors derive from a woman older than 75 with active or convalescent COVID-19.

V gene TRBV9 combines with J gene TRBJ1-1; tentatively, D is TRBD1 (6 bases). Germline lookup yields CDR1 SGDLS and CDR2 YYNGEE. Trimming stripped 0 bases from V and 8 bases from J, with 11 bases between. This CDR3 has 13 amino acids. The CDR3 is CASSVGKGTEAFF. The CDR3, as DNA: TGTGCCAGCAGCGTAGGTAAAGGGACAGAAGCTTTCTTT.

The chain combines TRBV25-1 with TRBJ1-2; TRBD1 is a possible D gene (5 bases). Germline loops: CDR1 MGHDK, CDR2 SYGVNS. The CDR3 length is 12 residues. The germline V and J ends were trimmed by 4 bases and 6 bases, with 9 bases remaining between them. In DNA form, the CDR3 reads TGTGCCAGCAGTGTAGGGGTTAATGGCTACACCTTC. Protein product: CASSVGVNGYTF.